One and the same sample provided the 5 T cell receptor beta chains below, sequenced in a study of blood T cell repertoires in COVID-19. Method: immunoSEQ multiplex PCR; TCRdb's copy keeps in-frame clones and lacks some. The sample contains around 90,000 clones, 85% to 90% of which appear only once. Sequenced material: peripheral blood. Receptors were obtained from a man aged 45-60 years with COVID-19, enrolled during active disease.

The CDR3 DNA is TGTGCCAGCAGAACTAGCGGGGGGACCTACGAGCAGTACTTC. Translated, it gives CASRTSGGTYEQYF. The chain combines TRBV6-5 with TRBJ2-7, with 12 bases lining up with TRBD2. CDR1 and CDR2 (germline): MNHEY, SVGAGI. This CDR3 region has 14 residues. Trimming cost V 6 bases and J 2 bases; bases outside gene matches: 2.

This clone appeared a single time. The genes are TRBV4-3 and TRBJ2-3, with 11 bases matching TRBD2. Germline assignment: CDR1 LGHNA and CDR2 YSLEER. Trimming cost V 4 bases and J 3 bases; bases outside gene matches: 12. This CDR3 has 18 amino acids. DNA for the CDR3: TGCGCCAGCAGCCTCCGCCTAGCGGGGGGCGGGGGGACAGATACGCAGTATTTT. Translating it yields CASSLRLAGGGGTDTQYF.

The chain is built from TRBV5-4 and TRBJ2-4; D is perhaps TRBD2 (6 bases). This CDR3 has 13 amino acids. Trimming removed 0 bases from V and 5 bases from J, with 6 bases in between. Germline CDR1 reads SGHNT; CDR2 reads YYREEE (reference sequence). CDR3 region: CASSLGGENIQYF. The CDR3 DNA follows: TGTGCCAGCAGCTTGGGGGGGGAAAACATTCAGTACTTC.

CDR3 region: CASTGRGAGNTEAFF. In DNA form, the CDR3 reads TGTGCCAGCACGGGGCGGGGGGCCGGAAACACTGAAGCTTTCTTT. The V gene is TRBV6-5, the J gene TRBJ1-1; the D gene is possibly TRBD1 (6 bases). The length of the CDR3 is 15 residues. With 7 bases removed from V and 2 bases from J, the gap between germline ends came to 17 bases. Germline V gives CDR1 MNHEY, CDR2 SVGAGI.

This chain links TRBV21-1 with TRBJ2-7; the table's D call, TRBD1, has no DNA check behind it. TRBV21-1 is assigned pseudogene status. CDR3 length equals 13 residues. The CDR3 DNA sequence: TGTGCCAGCAGCAAAGGGCCAGCCTACGAGCAGTACTTC. It specifies CASSKGPAYEQYF.